This is a list of T cell receptor beta chains from one sample in a study of chemoradiotherapy in HPV16-positive cancers. TCRdb's table, derived via immunoSEQ multiplex PCR, lists solely in-frame clones and lacks some. The top ten hold about 3.5% of the sample, which has 53,000 or so clones, roughly 90% seen once. Sequencing used blood, obtained from a patient who underwent chemoradiotherapy. The receptors were gathered from a human donor with HPV-associated anogenital cancer. CDR3s include the opening cysteine and the closing phenylalanine or tryptophan. The order of the fields is clone size, D gene, J gene, V gene, CDR3 DNA, CDR3 protein. The D gene is left open where the match is weak. For some rows the clone size is stated as once, few or many, or as a class when expanded; others skip it.

>NA|NA|TRBJ2-3|TRBV30
TGTGCCTGGAGTGTAAGGGGCGCGGCAGATACGCAGTATTTT
CAWSVRGAADTQYF
>once|NA|TRBJ1-5|TRBV21-1
TGTGCCAGCAGGGTCGGACGGAATAGCAATCAGCCCCAGCATTTT
CASRVGRNSNQPQHF
>NA|NA|TRBJ2-4|TRBV19
TGTGCCAGTAGCGAGTTGGGGGACATTCAGTACTTC
CASSELGDIQYF
>NA|TRBD2|TRBJ2-7|TRBV7-9
TGTGCCAGCAGCCCCGGGACTAGAAAGTACGAGCAGTACTTC
CASSPGTRKYEQYF
>NA|TRBD2|TRBJ2-1|TRBV10-1
TGCGCCAGCAGTGACGGTAGCGGGGGGGCCGATGAGCAGTTCTTC
CASSDGSGGADEQFF
>NA|TRBD1|TRBJ2-7|TRBV18
TGTGCCAGCTCACTCGGGACAGCCGCCTACGAGCAGTACTTC
CASSLGTAAYEQYF
>NA|TRBD1|TRBJ1-2|TRBV7-2
TGTGCCAGCACCTCTCCTTCTGGGACAGGTCGAAATGGCTACACCTTC
CASTSPSGTGRNGYTF
>once|NA|TRBJ2-1|TRBV5-1
TGCGCCAGCAGCTTGGCCGGTGGGCTAAACTACAATGAGCAGTTCTTC
CASSLAGGLNYNEQFF
>once|TRBD2|TRBJ2-3|TRBV29-1
TGCAGCTCCCTGCTAGCGGGAGTAGGCGATACGCAGTATTTT
CSSLLAGVGDTQYF
>NA|NA|TRBJ2-3|TRBV30
TGTGCCTGGGCCTCCGGGCAGCCCAGCACAGATACGCAGTATTTT
CAWASGQPSTDTQYF
>NA|TRBD2|TRBJ2-1|TRBV30
TGTGCCCGGAGGGCTAGCGGGAGGCTCAGCTCCTACAATGAGCAGTTCTTC
CARRASGRLSSYNEQFF
>once|NA|TRBJ2-3|TRBV6-1
TGTGCCAGCAGTTGGACGGACGGCACAGATACGCAGTATTTT
CASSWTDGTDTQYF
>NA|TRBD1|TRBJ1-1|TRBV18
TGTGCCAGCTCACCTACGGGACAGAGCTACACTGAAGCTTTCTTT
CASSPTGQSYTEAFF
>NA|NA|TRBJ1-2|TRBV27
TGTGCCAGCAGTCTGGTGGGGTTAGGGTATGGCTACACCTTC
CASSLVGLGYGYTF
>NA|NA|TRBJ2-7|TRBV5-1
TGCGCCAGCAGCTTGGCGGCAGGGAACCACGAGCAGTACTTC
CASSLAAGNHEQYF
>once|NA|TRBJ1-1|TRBV10-3
TGTGCCATCAGTGACAGTTCGGGTGGAAAGAACACTGAAGCTTTCTTT
CAISDSSGGKNTEAFF
>NA|NA|TRBJ2-7|TRBV7-8
TGTGCCAGCAGCTCGTTAGGTTACGAGCAGTACTTC
CASSSLGYEQYF
>NA|NA|TRBJ2-1|TRBV14
TGTGCCAGCAGCCAAGACAGATATCACAATGAGCAGTTCTTC
CASSQDRYHNEQFF
>once|TRBD1|TRBJ2-2|TRBV11-3
TGTGCCAGCAGTCTTCCTCGGACAGGAGGCACCGGGGAGCTGTTTTTT
CASSLPRTGGTGELFF
>once|TRBD2|TRBJ2-1|TRBV4-3
TGCGCCAGCAGCAGGTCGACTAGCCTGAGCTCCTACAATGAGCAGTTCTTC
CASSRSTSLSSYNEQFF
>NA|NA|TRBJ2-7|TRBV28
TGTGCCAGCAGTCCCCTCAGGAGACTCTACGAGCAGTACTTC
CASSPLRRLYEQYF
>NA|TRBD1|TRBJ1-1|TRBV5-1
TGCGCCAGCAGCCCGGGGACAGGGAACACTGAAGCTTTCTTT
CASSPGTGNTEAFF
>medium-sized|TRBD1|TRBJ2-1|TRBV30
TGTGCCTGGAGTGTAGGGGACAGCTCCTACAATGAGCAGTTCTTC
CAWSVGDSSYNEQFF
>NA|NA|TRBJ2-3|TRBV2
TGTGCCAGCAGGGGGGTGTCTACCCCAGATACGCAGTATTTT
CASRGVSTPDTQYF
>NA|NA|TRBJ1-4|TRBV18
TGTGCCAGCTCACCCAGACAGGATGAAAAACTGTTTTTT
CASSPRQDEKLFF
>NA|TRBD1|TRBJ2-2|TRBV7-6
TGTGCCAGCAGCCTAGGACAGGGAGGCACCGGGGAGCTGTTTTTT
CASSLGQGGTGELFF
>NA|TRBD2|TRBJ2-5|TRBV19
TGTGCCAGTAGTATCGGCGGGAGCCGTTCCCAAGAGACCCAGTACTTC
CASSIGGSRSQETQYF
>NA|NA|TRBJ2-1|TRBV9
TGTGCCAGCAGTGGGAGTGGTTCCTACAATGAGCAGTTCTTC
CASSGSGSYNEQFF
>NA|NA|TRBJ2-6|TRBV13
TGTGCCAGCAGCTTCCCGGGACCCCTTTCTGGGGCCAACGTCCTGACTTTC
CASSFPGPLSGANVLTF
>NA|TRBD2|TRBJ2-1|TRBV9
TGTGCCAGCAGCGGTAGCGGGGGGAGCTCCTACAATGAGCAGTTCTTC
CASSGSGGSSYNEQFF
>once|NA|TRBJ1-3|TRBV7-2
TGTGCCAGCAGCCCTACCCTCAGGGACATATATTTT
CASSPTLRDIYF
>NA|TRBD2|TRBJ2-7|TRBV12-5
TGTGCTAGTGGTTTGGGGTGGGAGGGCCACTACGAGCAGTACTTC
CASGLGWEGHYEQYF
>NA|TRBD2|TRBJ2-3|TRBV4-2
TGTGCCAGCAGCCAGCTCCCCAGAAGCGGGGGGGCCCCCCCAGATACGCAGTATTTT
CASSQLPRSGGAPPDTQYF
>NA|NA|TRBJ1-6|TRBV15
TGTGCCACCAGCACGCCTAATTCACCCCTCCACTTT
CATSTPNSPLHF
>NA|TRBD1|TRBJ2-7|TRBV29-1
TGCAGCGTTGAACGGGACAGGGCTGGCGAGCAGTACTTC
CSVERDRAGEQYF
>NA|NA|TRBJ1-2|TRBV6-5
TGTGCCAGCTTTTCAGGATTTGACTATGGCTACACCTTC
CASFSGFDYGYTF
>NA|NA|TRBJ1-3|TRBV7-8
TGTGCCAGCTCAACTAACCGAGGGGGGAAAGCTGGAAACACCATATATTTT
CASSTNRGGKAGNTIYF
>NA|NA|TRBJ1-2|TRBV27
TGTGCCAGCAGTTTAAACGTGGACAGAGACTACTATGGCTACACCTTC
CASSLNVDRDYYGYTF
>NA|NA|TRBJ1-2|TRBV20-1
TGCAGTGCTCGGACTGACTATGGCTACACCTTC
CSARTDYGYTF
>NA|NA|TRBJ2-3|TRBV15
TGTGCCACCAGCAGAGTTTTAGGGACCGAAAGGGGGGATACGCAGTATTTT
CATSRVLGTERGDTQYF
>NA|NA|TRBJ2-5|TRBV11-2
TGTGCCAGCAGCTCTGGGACACTCTACCAAGAGACCCAGTACTTC
CASSSGTLYQETQYF
>once|TRBD1|TRBJ2-7|TRBV5-4
TGTGCCAGCAGCCCGTGGACAGGGAAACACGAGCAGTACTTC
CASSPWTGKHEQYF
>NA|NA|TRBJ2-1|TRBV10-2
TGCGCCAGCAGACTAGCCTCGGGGCTCAATGAGCAGTTCTTC
CASRLASGLNEQFF
>NA|NA|TRBJ2-3|TRBV5-5
TGTGCCAGCAGCTTGCCCGAATTAGATACGCAGTATTTT
CASSLPELDTQYF
>NA|NA|TRBJ2-3|TRBV6-1
TGTGCCAGCAGTGAATGGGGGCACGTCACAGATACGCAGTATTTT
CASSEWGHVTDTQYF
>NA|NA|TRBJ2-3|TRBV18
TGTGCCAGCTCTCGGGACTTGAACACAGATACGCAGTATTTT
CASSRDLNTDTQYF